The sequence of this T cell receptor beta chain was determined in a study of human T cells and chemical hapten exposure (dated by TCRdb to the early 2020s). Turning to the overall study: Libraries were pooled for sequencing, and variation in per-sample TCR yields was attributed mainly to small differences in library volumes within the pool. In alopecia patients, the study followed how the peripheral blood TCR repertoire changed in vivo over primary and secondary sensitization to diphenylcyclopropenone (DPC), a hapten. From each blood RNA sample, both TCR alpha and TCR beta chains were sequenced.

Library creation used RACE. The sequencer was a NextSeq 500. During library preparation, unique molecular identifiers were attached to individual cDNA molecules so that TCRs could be counted in a quantitative, reproducible way. On the authors' methods: A median of approximately 96,000 TCRs per sample was observed, with a range of about 23,224 to 700,000. The Decombinator software suite was used to annotate the V, J and CDR3 of the TCR reads. To make PS versus PT1 abundance plots, every sample was subsampled to the same number of TCRs (28,000). TCRs were defined as expanded if absent before sensitization and observed at least eight times at the 2-week time point. TCRdb reran the public reads through fastp at Q25 and MiXCR, keeping productive beta chains. Entries are consolidated by CDR3 protein sequence, retaining the most common genes and DNA. TCRdb's processing, not the authors', yielded these V and J calls. The sample records about 50,000 distinct CDR3 sequences, 4.3% of which are singletons. The ten largest make up approximately 1.7% of the sample.

What this sample's time point label stands for: healthy volunteer bleed at 2 weeks. Total RNA was extracted from unfractionated whole blood that had been collected in Tempus Blood RNA tubes. Five or six healthy volunteers acted as controls for TCR sequencing and had blood drawn at day 0, 2 weeks and 6 weeks. V and J lose 1 base and 2 bases, and a span of 10 bases separates them. The CDR3 contains 15 residues, cysteine and phenylalanine counted. Only the CDR3 portion is preserved as DNA: 45 bases, with reading frame beginning at the first base. CDR1 and CDR2, looked up from the germline V gene, are SGHDT and YYEEEE. What the study reported, not specific to this receptor: After repeated subsampling, the strength of the expansion versus patch-test correlation and the threshold at which it became significant changed. No change with DPC sensitization was found in the number of TCRs above 1 in 1000 frequency, and no evidence of global repertoire structure alterations was found.

Only a few counts were recorded for this clonotype. No cognate antigen has been identified for it. Base qualities are not recorded, but no much larger clone differs from it by a single base. Sequenced material: whole blood. This sequence was found in a female donor in good health. Some clones in this sample may be carry-over from other donors' samples. Recombination linked TRBV5-6 to TRBJ2-4; TRBD1 is a weak D gene call, 6 bases matching. The nucleotide sequence reads as follows: TGTGCCAGCAGCTTGCAGGGGTATCCCAAAAACATTCAGTACTTC. The translation is CASSLQGYPKNIQYF.